This TCR beta chain is from a study of glioma-infiltrating T cells. Study results and caveats: Tissue-blood divergence was below expectation in non-neoplastic patients, above in gliomas. CDR3 overlap between tissue and blood was very small.

The germline gives CDR1 SEHNR, CDR2 FQNEAQ (reference sequence). The CDR3 consists of 14 residues. Germline trimming cut 5 bases from V and 4 bases from J; bases unmatched to any gene: 2. Using RNA template, CDR3s of TCR alpha and beta were amplified with iRepertoire arm-PCR. Input was 100-400 ng of tissue mRNA or PBMC total RNA. TCRdb recomputed calls from the multiplex PCR reads with MiXCR, one row per CDR3 protein. Here the sample spans approximately 190,000 distinct CDR3 sequences, about 32% being singletons. This clonotype was observed many times. What it binds is not known. Sequencing was done on a sample of glioma tissue, nonneoplastic brain tissue, or PBMCs (not recorded which). This TCR was recovered from a human donor with low-grade glioma or glioblastoma, undergoing nonglioma brain surgery, or in good health (not recorded which). The V and J genes are TRBV7-9 and TRBJ2-5; 12 nucleotides align to TRBD2. CDR3 sequence reads: CASSPGLAGETQYF. CDR3 DNA: TGTGCCAGCAGCCCGGGACTAGCGGGAGAGACCCAGTACTTC. The complete variable domain, with remaining parts taken from reference TRBV7-9 and TRBJ2-5, reads DTGVSQNPRHKITKRGQNVTFRCDPISEHNRLYWYRQTLGQGPEFLTYFQNEAQLEKSRLLSDRFSAERPKGSFSTLEIQRTEQGDSAMYLCASSPGLAGETQYFGPGTRLLVL.